The present T cell receptor (beta chain) was sequenced within a study of neurological immune-mediated disorders. Regarding the study as a whole: Private repertoires in all groups were suggested by the absence of shared CDR3 amino acid sequences among expanded clones across subjects.

Time point here: longitudinal time-point 1 (baseline). This clonotype was seen ten or more times. As yet, its antigen is unknown. Trimming removed 1 base from V and 3 bases from J; junction bases left unmatched: 6. Germline V gives CDR1 DFQATT, CDR2 SNEGSKA (reference sequence). The CDR3 contains 15 residues. Each CDR3 protein is one row after TCRdb ran MiXCR on the 5' RACE reads. Of approximately 49,000 distinct CDR3 sequences in the sample, 10% were seen once. Input material: PBMCs. The genes are TRBV20-1 and TRBJ1-5, with 7 bases lining up with TRBD1. This TCR was recovered from a middle-aged woman in good health. CDR3 loop: CSARGGQDDNQPQHF. DNA of the CDR3: TGCAGTGCTAGAGGTGGACAGGACGACAATCAGCCCCAGCATTTT.